These 32 T cell receptor beta chains share one sample of origin, sequenced in a study of T cell responses to AZD1222 COVID-19 vaccine. Profiling relied on immunoSEQ multiplex PCR, and the TCRdb table lists in-frame clones only, not all of them. Among over 150,000 clones listed, roughly 89% were seen once. The sequences come from peripheral blood, collected on day 0 of AZD1222 vaccination. The source is an adult in good health.

The gene calls are TRBV27 and TRBJ1-6; D may be TRBD1 (5 bases). Germline V lookup: CDR1 MNHEY, CDR2 SMNVEV (reference sequence). This CDR3 contains 15 residues. V gave up 8 bases and J gave up 10 bases, with 21 bases separating them. As DNA, the CDR3 is TGTGCCAGCGCGCGTGGGACGGCCAATGGATCACCCCTCCACTTT. Protein product: CASARGTANGSPLHF.

This clone was picked up one time. Other DNA sequences from this sample encode an identical CDR3 as well. The CDR3 region is CASSSWTGGETQYF. CDR3 coding DNA: TGTGCCAGCAGCTCCTGGACAGGGGGGGAGACCCAGTACTTC. The chain is built from TRBV5-4 and TRBJ2-5; 10 nucleotides agree with TRBD1. This CDR3 comprises 14 residues. Germline CDR1 reads SGHNT; CDR2 reads YYREEE (reference sequence). Trimming removed 3 bases from V and 5 bases from J; junction bases left unmatched: 4.

This clone was found once. V and J are TRBV29-1 and TRBJ1-5, with 10 bases fitting TRBD1. Germline CDR1 and CDR2: SQVTM and ANQGSEA. There are 15 residues in the CDR3. V lost 4 bases, J lost 4 bases, and 7 bases stayed unmatched. Written as DNA, the CDR3 is TGCAGCGTTGTTCTTCGGGGACAGGGGAATCAGCCCCAGCATTTT. This codes for CSVVLRGQGNQPQHF.

The chain couples TRBV7-2 to TRBJ2-7, with D perhaps being TRBD1 or TRBD2 (5 bases each). This CDR3 spans 14 amino acids. V lost 4 bases and J lost 5, with 15 bases in between. CDR1 is SGHTA, CDR2 FQGNSA, per germline. CDR3 nucleotides: TGTGCCAGCAGCTCAGGGACGGGGATGCACGAGCAGTACTTC. Translated: CASSSGTGMHEQYF.

The gene calls are TRBV24-1 and TRBJ1-2, with a weak D call TRBD1 (6 bases). Germline V lookup: CDR1 KGHDR, CDR2 SFDVKD. V was trimmed by 6 bases and J by 7 bases, leaving 20 bases between them. CDR3 size: 15 residues. DNA for the CDR3: TGTGCCACCAGTCCAAACATCGACAGGATTAGTGGCTACACCTTC. This gives the protein CATSPNIDRISGYTF.

The chain is built from TRBV3-1 (or the pseudogene TRBV3-2) and TRBJ1-4; the D is unclear. Trimming cost V 1 base and J 6 bases, with 9 bases left between them. The germline V gene has CDR1 LGHDT and CDR2 YNNKEL (reference sequence). The CDR3 is 14 residues long. The CDR3 loop is CASSQGGRDEKLFF. The CDR3 region has the DNA TGTGCCAGCAGCCAAGGAGGGCGGGATGAAAAACTGTTTTTT.

The CDR3 sequence is CASQRTGLDNSPLHF. The CDR3 DNA reads as TGTGCCAGCCAGCGGACAGGGCTCGATAATTCACCCCTCCACTTT. The chain combines TRBV5-4 with TRBJ1-6, with TRBD1 matching 8 bases. V lost 7 bases to trimming and J lost 5 bases; unmatched junction nucleotides: 8. Per the germline V gene, CDR1 is SGHNT and CDR2 is YYREEE (reference sequence). CDR3 length: 15 amino acids.

The CDR3 region has the DNA TGTGCCAGCAGTTACGGCGGGAGTGACACCGGGGAGCTGTTTTTT. It encodes CASSYGGSDTGELFF. The V gene is TRBV6-5, the J gene TRBJ2-2, with TRBD2 matching over 7 bases. The CDR3 has 15 amino acids. Germline CDR1 reads MNHEY; CDR2 reads SVGAGI. The ends lost 2 bases at V and 3 bases at J; junction bases unmatched: 3.

This clone showed up just once. This chain joins TRBV30 and TRBJ1-5; a weak D match, TRBD1 (6 bases). The CDR3 totals 12 residues. V lost 8 bases to trimming and J lost 7 bases, with 15 bases between them. Germline CDR1 is GTSNPN and CDR2 is SVGIG (reference sequence). The CDR3: CAGGGHGQPQHF. The CDR3 DNA reads as TGTGCCGGGGGGGGGCACGGACAGCCCCAGCATTTT.

The V and J genes are TRBV7-3 and TRBJ1-1, with D unclear. Germline V lookup: CDR1 SGHTA, CDR2 FQGTGA. The CDR3 extends over 13 amino acids. The ends were cut back, 2 bases at V and 0 bases at J, with 4 bases in the middle. This CDR3 is CASSLLVNTEAFF. CDR3 DNA sequence: TGTGCCAGCAGCTTATTGGTGAACACTGAAGCTTTCTTT.

This rearrangement joins TRBV11-2 to TRBJ2-1; 10 bases align to TRBD2. With V trimmed by 2 bases and J by 7 bases, 5 bases remained unmatched. The CDR3 consists of 15 residues. Germline V gene lookup returns CDR1 SGHAT and CDR2 FQNNGV. Here the CDR3 DNA reads TGTGCCAGCAGCTTAATCCGGACTAGCGGTAATGAGCAGTTCTTC. Translated: CASSLIRTSGNEQFF.

The genes are TRBV30 and TRBJ1-2; 8 nucleotides align to TRBD1. There are 13 residues in the CDR3. CDR1 and CDR2 (germline): GTSNPN, SVGIG (reference sequence). J was trimmed by 6 bases and V by 3 bases; bases with no gene match: 6. In nucleotides, the CDR3 is TGTGCCTGGAGGAGACAGGGGAGAGATGGCTACACCTTC. Residues: CAWRRQGRDGYTF.

This chain joins TRBV10-1 and TRBJ2-3; a weak D match, TRBD1 (6 bases). With 0 bases removed from V and 9 bases from J, the gap between germline ends came to 16 bases. The germline V gene has CDR1 WNHNN and CDR2 SYGVQD (reference sequence). This CDR3 is built from 15 residues. The DNA for the CDR3 is TGCGCCAGCAGTGAGTCACAGGGTGTAGGGTGGACGCAGTATTTT. Residues: CASSESQGVGWTQYF.

This chain joins TRBV7-2 and TRBJ2-1; D is perhaps TRBD2 (5 bases). Trimming removed 1 base at V and 7 bases at J, with 14 bases between. Germline V gene lookup returns CDR1 SGHTA and CDR2 FQGNSA. CDR3 size: 15 residues. The CDR3 DNA is TGTGCCAGCAGCTTAGGCGGAGCACGGGGTAATGAGCAGTTCTTC. Translating it yields CASSLGGARGNEQFF.

This chain joins TRBV4-2 and TRBJ2-7, with TRBD1 identical over 7 bases. The CDR3 loop spans 14 amino acids. CDR1 and CDR2 from the germline V gene are LGHNA and YNFKEQ. Germline trimming cut 3 bases from V and 3 bases from J; bases unmatched to any gene: 5. The CDR3: CASSHEDRSYEQYF. CDR3 nucleotides: TGTGCCAGCAGCCACGAGGACAGGAGCTACGAGCAGTACTTC.

DNA for the CDR3: TGCGCCAGCAGCCAAGATAAGGACCTCTATGGCTACACCTTC. This gives the protein CASSQDKDLYGYTF. J is TRBJ1-2 and V is TRBV4-3; D is unresolved. Germline V gene lookup returns CDR1 LGHNA and CDR2 YSLEER. V lost 0 bases and J 4 bases, leaving 9 bases between the germline ends. This CDR3 comprises 14 residues.

The chain recombines TRBV2 with TRBJ2-7; TRBD1 matches at 11 bases. The CDR3 spans 17 residues. In germline, CDR1 is SNHLY, CDR2 FYNNEI. Trimming took 5 bases from V and 3 from J; bases not matched to a gene: 12. The CDR3 DNA is TGTGCCAGCAGTCCTTTTCAAGTCGGGACAGGGGGCTACGAGCAGTACTTC. Translation gives CASSPFQVGTGGYEQYF.

In its sample, this clone was seen once. The sample contains more than one DNA sequence encoding this CDR3. The rearrangement uses TRBV5-1 and TRBJ2-7; D may be TRBD1 (6 bases). Trimming removed 0 bases from V and 4 bases from J, with 8 bases in between. The CDR3 spans 13 residues. Germline CDR1 is SGHRS and CDR2 is YFSETQ. CDR3: CASSLGGTYEQYF. In DNA, the CDR3 is TGCGCCAGCAGCTTGGGGGGGACATACGAGCAGTACTTC.

The chain links TRBV29-1 to TRBJ1-1, with D possibly being TRBD1 (5 bases). CDR1 is SQVTM and CDR2 is ANQGSEA in the germline V gene. The V gene lost 4 bases and the J gene lost 1 base, with 13 bases spanning the gap. The CDR3 is 14 residues long. The CDR3 loop reads CSVGFGGGNTEAFF. CDR3 DNA: TGCAGCGTTGGATTTGGGGGAGGGAACACTGAAGCTTTCTTT.

This sequence joins TRBV9 and TRBJ1-4; D is possibly TRBD1 (6 bases). The CDR3 runs to 14 residues. V was shortened by 3 bases and J by 8 bases, with 14 bases between the two germline ends. CDR1 is SGDLS and CDR2 is YYNGEE in the germline V gene. The CDR3 here is CASSGTGGPEKLFF. CDR3 in DNA: TGTGCCAGCAGCGGAACCGGGGGCCCGGAAAAACTGTTTTTT.

This sequence joins TRBV4-2 and TRBJ1-1, with D perhaps matching TRBD1 (6 bases). The CDR3 is 15 amino acids. Germline-derived CDR1 and CDR2 are LGHNA and YNFKEQ. Trimming took 3 bases from V and 4 from J, leaving 15 bases between them. The CDR3 protein is CASSQIGGRTTEAFF. The DNA of the CDR3 is TGTGCCAGCAGCCAGATCGGGGGGCGGACCACTGAAGCTTTCTTT.

The genes are TRBV4-1 and TRBJ1-4; 8 bases agree with TRBD1. CDR3 length: 16 amino acids. Germline V gene data show CDR1 as MGHRA and CDR2 as YSYEKL. J was trimmed by 0 bases and V by 4 bases; bases with no gene match: 4. CDR3 sequence (DNA): TGCGCCAGCAGCCCCGGACAGGGAACAACTAATGAAAAACTGTTTTTT. The encoded protein is CASSPGQGTTNEKLFF.

The V call is TRBV24-1, the J call TRBJ2-7; 9 nucleotides line up with TRBD2. Germline values: CDR1 KGHDR, CDR2 SFDVKD. Trimming cost V 5 bases and J 0 bases; bases outside gene matches: 10. CDR3 size: 17 residues. CDR3 bases: TGTGCCACCAGTGGGAAGCGGGAGGAACAAAACTCCTACGAGCAGTACTTC. It yields the protein CATSGKREEQNSYEQYF.

The chain employs TRBV6-6 and TRBJ1-2; possibly TRBD1 for D (5 bases). The germline gives CDR1 MNHNY, CDR2 SVGAGI (reference sequence). The germline V and J ends were trimmed by 5 bases and 8 bases, with 12 bases remaining between them. The CDR3 totals 12 residues. In DNA form, the CDR3 reads TGTGCCAGCAGTAGCGGGGGACCCGGCTACACCTTC. Protein: CASSSGGPGYTF.

V usage is TRBV2 and J usage is TRBJ1-5; TRBD1 is a possible D gene (5 bases). V was trimmed by 5 bases and J by 0 bases, leaving 11 bases between them. Germline CDR1 and CDR2: SNHLY and FYNNEI. The CDR3 length is 15 residues. The CDR3 DNA reads as TGTGCCAGCAGTCCCGGGACTTATAGCAATCAGCCCCAGCATTTT. Residues: CASSPGTYSNQPQHF.

The sample holds one count of this clone. The rearrangement joins TRBV5-1 to TRBJ2-1, with 9 nucleotides matching TRBD2. The CDR3 covers 16 residues. With 0 bases clipped from V and 3 bases from J, the junction kept 4 bases outside the gene matches. The V gene's germline CDR1 is SGHRS and CDR2 YFSETQ. The CDR3 is CASSLVSRGGYNEQFF. Here the CDR3 DNA reads TGCGCCAGCAGCTTGGTTTCGCGGGGGGGCTACAATGAGCAGTTCTTC.

The chain has TRBV19 and TRBJ1-5, with D possibly being TRBD1 (6 bases). The CDR3 covers 17 residues. Between the trimmed V and J ends, which lost 4 bases and 4 bases, there was a span of 20 bases. Per the germline V gene, CDR1 is LNHDA and CDR2 is SQIVND (reference sequence). The CDR3 DNA reads as TGTGCCAGTAGTACACATCCCTATCACAGGGAGAATCAGCCCCAGCATTTT. This sequence encodes CASSTHPYHRENQPQHF.

This chain joins TRBV6-2 or TRBV6-3 and TRBJ1-5; D is possibly TRBD1 (5 bases). The CDR3 has 16 residues. In germline, CDR1 is MNHEY, CDR2 SVGEGT. V was shortened by 5 bases and J by 1 base, with 15 bases between the two germline ends. CDR3 nucleotide sequence: TGTGCCAGCAGTAAGGAATGGGGACGGAGCAATCAGCCCCAGCATTTT. Protein product: CASSKEWGRSNQPQHF.

The V call is TRBV27, the J call TRBJ1-1; D gene uncertain. Germline loops: CDR1 MNHEY, CDR2 SMNVEV (reference sequence). Trimming left V 4 bases short and J 4 bases short, with 19 bases between. This CDR3 contains 16 residues. The DNA of the CDR3 is TGTGCCAGCAGTTCCCCGTATGGGGTGAAGGCCACTGAAGCTTTCTTT. This codes for CASSSPYGVKATEAFF.

The gene calls are TRBV19 and TRBJ1-2; TRBD1 is a possible D gene (6 bases). V lost 2 bases and J 4 bases, leaving 11 bases between the germline ends. This CDR3 has 14 residues. In germline, CDR1 is LNHDA, CDR2 SQIVND (reference sequence). This chain's CDR3 is CASSIRGGAYGYTF. DNA of the CDR3: TGTGCCAGTAGTATAAGGGGGGGGGCCTATGGCTACACCTTC.

The CDR3 protein is CATSDSGRRGADTQYF. In DNA, the CDR3 is TGTGCCACCAGTGATTCGGGGCGCAGGGGCGCAGATACGCAGTATTTT. J is TRBJ2-3 and V is TRBV24-1, with D perhaps TRBD1 (6 bases). The CDR3 totals 16 residues. The germline V gene encodes CDR1 KGHDR and CDR2 SFDVKD. Trimming removed 2 bases at V and 4 bases at J, with 15 bases between.

The chain is built from TRBV11-1 and TRBJ1-2; 7 positions agree with TRBD1. Germline trimming cut 1 base from V and 8 bases from J; bases unmatched to any gene: 4. There are 13 residues in the CDR3. Germline V gives CDR1 SGHAT, CDR2 FQDESV (reference sequence). The CDR3 nucleotides are TGTGCCAGCAGCTTAGAGGGGGCCCGGGGCTACACCTTC. Its protein is CASSLEGARGYTF.